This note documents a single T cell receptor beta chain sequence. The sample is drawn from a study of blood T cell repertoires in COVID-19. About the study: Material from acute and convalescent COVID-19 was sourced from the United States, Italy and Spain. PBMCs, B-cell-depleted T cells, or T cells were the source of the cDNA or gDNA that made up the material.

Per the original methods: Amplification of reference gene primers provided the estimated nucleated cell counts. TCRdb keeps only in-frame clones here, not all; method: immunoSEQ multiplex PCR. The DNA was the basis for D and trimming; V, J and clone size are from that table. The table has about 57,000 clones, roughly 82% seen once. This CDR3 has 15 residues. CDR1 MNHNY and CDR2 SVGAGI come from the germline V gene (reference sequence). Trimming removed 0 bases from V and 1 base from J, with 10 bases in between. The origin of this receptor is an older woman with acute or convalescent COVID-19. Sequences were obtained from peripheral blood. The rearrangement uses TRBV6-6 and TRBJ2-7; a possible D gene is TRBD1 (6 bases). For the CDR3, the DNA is TGTGCCAGCAGTTACTCGCCGACAGGTTCCTACGAGCAGTACTTC. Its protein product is CASSYSPTGSYEQYF.